These T cell receptor beta chains were read from a single sample in a study of T-cell reconstitution after alpha-beta-depleted transplantation in children. Via MiXCR, TCRdb re-called the PCR reads, giving one row per CDR3 protein. Of just over 350,000 distinct CDR3 sequences listed, roughly 15% are singletons. This specimen consisted of PBMCs, obtained from the stem cell graft. The receptors here all came from a human donor who donated a stem cell graft to a child with Fanconi anemia. Both conserved end residues are part of each CDR3. A D gene is named only where the DNA matches it firmly. Clone size, where shown, is once, few, many, or a class for clones that have expanded.

j_gene: TRBJ2-5
d_gene: -
abundance: -
len: 13
v_gene: TRBV2
CDR3nt: TGTGCCAGCAGTGAATACCTGGGGGAGACCCAGTACTTC
CDR3aa: CASSEYLGETQYF

j_gene: TRBJ2-3
d_gene: -
abundance: many
len: 15
v_gene: TRBV5-1
CDR3nt: TGCGCCAGCAGCTCGACAGGGTCGGGGGCAGATACGCAGTATTTT
CDR3aa: CASSSTGSGADTQYF

j_gene: TRBJ1-2
d_gene: -
abundance: few
len: 13
v_gene: TRBV6-2/TRBV6-3
CDR3nt: TGTGCCACCCAACAGGGACGATACTATGGCTACACCTTC
CDR3aa: CATQQGRYYGYTF

j_gene: TRBJ2-3
d_gene: TRBD1
abundance: -
len: 13
v_gene: TRBV20-1
CDR3nt: TGCAGCAAAGGACAGGGGGCATCAGATACGCAGTATTTT
CDR3aa: CSKGQGASDTQYF

j_gene: TRBJ2-3
d_gene: -
abundance: few
len: 14
v_gene: TRBV29-1
CDR3nt: TGCAGCGTAGGGGGGGCAACTAGCACAGATACGCAGTATTTT
CDR3aa: CSVGGATSTDTQYF

j_gene: TRBJ1-2
d_gene: -
abundance: many
len: 11
v_gene: TRBV29-1
CDR3nt: TGCAGCGTTCCAGAAGCCTATGGCTACACCTTC
CDR3aa: CSVPEAYGYTF

j_gene: TRBJ1-2
d_gene: -
abundance: few
len: 12
v_gene: TRBV29-1
CDR3nt: TGCAGCGTTGAAGTCGCCTTAGGTGGCTACACCTTC
CDR3aa: CSVEVALGGYTF

j_gene: TRBJ1-1
d_gene: -
abundance: -
len: 15
v_gene: TRBV5-1
CDR3nt: TGCGCCAGCAGCTTGGCCGGAGAAATGAACACTGAAGCTTTCTTT
CDR3aa: CASSLAGEMNTEAFF

j_gene: TRBJ1-2
d_gene: -
abundance: few
len: 15
v_gene: TRBV6-2/TRBV6-3
CDR3nt: TGTGCCAGCAGTTCTTGGGACAACCAGTTCTATGGCTACACCTTC
CDR3aa: CASSSWDNQFYGYTF

j_gene: TRBJ1-5
d_gene: -
abundance: many
len: 15
v_gene: TRBV12-3/TRBV12-4
CDR3nt: TGTGCCAGCAGTCAGGGCGAGGGGCGTCAACAGCCCCAGCATTTT
CDR3aa: CASSQGEGRQQPQHF

j_gene: TRBJ2-7
d_gene: -
abundance: few
len: 13
v_gene: TRBV7-2
CDR3nt: TGTGCCAGCAGCCTCGCGTCCTCCTACGAGCAGTACTTC
CDR3aa: CASSLASSYEQYF

j_gene: TRBJ1-2
d_gene: -
abundance: many
len: 15
v_gene: TRBV15
CDR3nt: TGTGCCACCAGCAGAGGAGAAGGGCCTTTCTATGGCTACACCTTC
CDR3aa: CATSRGEGPFYGYTF

j_gene: TRBJ2-6
d_gene: -
abundance: many
len: 17
v_gene: TRBV2
CDR3nt: TGTGCCAGCAGGCTAGGCTCTGGGGTATCTGGGGCCAACGTCCTGACTTTC
CDR3aa: CASRLGSGVSGANVLTF

j_gene: TRBJ1-2
d_gene: TRBD1
abundance: -
len: 17
v_gene: TRBV20-1
CDR3nt: TGCAGTGCTAGCTCACCGGGACAGGGGCGATTCGGAGGTGGCTACACCTTC
CDR3aa: CSASSPGQGRFGGGYTF

j_gene: TRBJ2-7
d_gene: TRBD2
abundance: -
len: 15
v_gene: TRBV6-2/TRBV6-3
CDR3nt: TGTGCCAGCAGTTACGGGGGACTAGCGGGCTACGAGCAGTACTTC
CDR3aa: CASSYGGLAGYEQYF

j_gene: TRBJ1-1
d_gene: TRBD1
abundance: -
len: 15
v_gene: TRBV6-2/TRBV6-3
CDR3nt: TGTGCCAGCAGTTACTTAGGGGGACAGGGGACTGAAGCTTTCTTT
CDR3aa: CASSYLGGQGTEAFF

j_gene: TRBJ2-5
d_gene: TRBD1
abundance: few
len: 13
v_gene: TRBV14
CDR3nt: TGTGCCAGCAGCCAATTCAGGGGGCTAATCCAGTACTTC
CDR3aa: CASSQFRGLIQYF

j_gene: TRBJ1-1
d_gene: -
abundance: -
len: 13
v_gene: TRBV6-2/TRBV6-3
CDR3nt: TGTGCCATCTTTGGACAGACGAACACTGAAGCTTTCTTT
CDR3aa: CAIFGQTNTEAFF

j_gene: TRBJ1-2
d_gene: TRBD1
abundance: -
len: 14
v_gene: TRBV20-1
CDR3nt: TGCAGTGCTAAGGTCAGGGGGCAAGAATATGGCTACACCTTC
CDR3aa: CSAKVRGQEYGYTF

j_gene: TRBJ1-2
d_gene: -
abundance: many
len: 12
v_gene: TRBV7-9
CDR3nt: TGTGCCAGCAGCCTAGAGTTGGATGGCTACACCTTC
CDR3aa: CASSLELDGYTF

j_gene: TRBJ2-3
d_gene: -
abundance: -
len: 14
v_gene: TRBV7-2
CDR3nt: TGTGCCAGCAGCTTCGACGGCCTGGGAGATACGCAGTATTTT
CDR3aa: CASSFDGLGDTQYF

j_gene: TRBJ1-1
d_gene: -
abundance: many
len: 15
v_gene: TRBV6-2/TRBV6-3
CDR3nt: TGTGCCAGCAGTTACTCGACCTTGATGAACACTGAAGCTTTCTTT
CDR3aa: CASSYSTLMNTEAFF

j_gene: TRBJ1-2
d_gene: TRBD1
abundance: few
len: 16
v_gene: TRBV4-3
CDR3nt: TGCGCCAGCAGCCAAGATCGTCCCGGGACAGGCTATGGCTACACCTTC
CDR3aa: CASSQDRPGTGYGYTF

j_gene: TRBJ1-6
d_gene: -
abundance: many
len: 19
v_gene: TRBV6-5
CDR3nt: TGTGCCAGCAGTTACTCCCTCCGAATAGGCAGCTCCTATAATTCACCCCTCCACTTT
CDR3aa: CASSYSLRIGSSYNSPLHF

j_gene: TRBJ1-1
d_gene: -
abundance: -
len: 15
v_gene: TRBV13
CDR3nt: TGTGCCAGCAGCTTAGCCTCTCAGGGCTTCACTGAAGCTTTCTTT
CDR3aa: CASSLASQGFTEAFF

j_gene: TRBJ2-1
d_gene: -
abundance: -
len: 15
v_gene: TRBV5-6
CDR3nt: TGTGCCAGCAGCTCAAGCAAACACACCTACAATGAGCAGTTCTTC
CDR3aa: CASSSSKHTYNEQFF